A selection of T cell receptor beta chains follows, all from one sample in a study of cytomegalovirus exposure and HLA in healthy donors. Assay: immunoSEQ multiplex PCR; the TCRdb copy retains only in-frame clones and omits some. The sample shows under 250,000 clones, about 81% of them seen only once. Specimen: PBMCs. These TCRs come from a woman in her forties in good health and CMV-seronegative. Both conserved end residues are part of each CDR3. The D gene is left open where the match is weak. The listing skips clone size in some rows; elsewhere it reads once, few, many or a size class.

DNA,CDR3,size,D,V,J
TGTGCCAGCAGTGTGGTCGCGGCCGGTGAAAAACTGTTTTTT,CASSVVAAGEKLFF,NA,NA,TRBV27,TRBJ1-4
TGTGCCAGCAGACCGGGCGGGCTACGGCCCTACGAGCAGTACTTC,CASRPGGLRPYEQYF,NA,NA,TRBV6-5,TRBJ2-7
TGTGCCAGCAGAGCTTCCGGGGAGCTGTTTTTT,CASRASGELFF,NA,NA,TRBV11-3,TRBJ2-2
TGTGCCAGCAGTGATGGACTAGCGGGAGGGAATGAGCAGTTCTTC,CASSDGLAGGNEQFF,NA,TRBD2,TRBV6-1,TRBJ2-1
TGCGCCAGCAGCTCCCCGAGCACCGGGGAGCTGTTTTTT,CASSSPSTGELFF,NA,NA,TRBV5-1,TRBJ2-2
TGTGCCATCAGTGACCCGACTAGCGGGAGCTCCTACGAGCAGTACTTC,CAISDPTSGSSYEQYF,few,TRBD2,TRBV10-3,TRBJ2-7
TGTGCCAGCAGCGTTGAGACAGACTACGAGCAGTACTTC,CASSVETDYEQYF,few,NA,TRBV2,TRBJ2-7
TGTGCCAGCAGTTACACGGGACTACGAACCTACGAGCAGTACTTC,CASSYTGLRTYEQYF,few,TRBD2,TRBV28,TRBJ2-7
TGTGCCAGCAGTTACGATCCGGTCGTCAATGAGCAGTTCTTC,CASSYDPVVNEQFF,once,NA,TRBV6-6,TRBJ2-1
TGTGCCAGCAGTTTTGAAGGACTAGGATACAATGAGCAGTTCTTC,CASSFEGLGYNEQFF,NA,TRBD2,TRBV28,TRBJ2-1
TGTGCCAGTAACCCGGACAGGGACAATGAGCAGTTCTTC,CASNPDRDNEQFF,NA,TRBD1,TRBV19,TRBJ2-1
TGTGCCAGCAGCCGCAAACAGGGGGGCGTCACTGAAGCTTTCTTT,CASSRKQGGVTEAFF,NA,TRBD1,TRBV7-2,TRBJ1-1
TGTGCCAGCAGTGAAGCGCTGTGGGGGGTTTACGAGCAGTACTTC,CASSEALWGVYEQYF,NA,NA,TRBV2,TRBJ2-7
TGTGCCAGCAGTTTAAGCGCAGTAGCTGGAAACACCATGTATTTT,CASSLSAVAGNTMYF,NA,NA,TRBV27,TRBJ1-3
TGTGCCAGCAGCTTAGCCCAGGGGGCTATCGCTGAAGCTTTCTTT,CASSLAQGAIAEAFF,NA,TRBD1,TRBV7-9,TRBJ1-1
TGTGCCAGCAGTGTCCGGGGGGCGCGAGAGACCCAGTACTTC,CASSVRGARETQYF,NA,NA,TRBV6-4,TRBJ2-5
TGTGCCAGCAGTGAACAATGGACAGGGGGCCCCCTCGAGCAGTACTTC,CASSEQWTGGPLEQYF,NA,TRBD1,TRBV6-1,TRBJ2-7
TGCGCCAGCAGCCAAGGGGGGACAGGGAATGAAAAACTGTTTTTT,CASSQGGTGNEKLFF,NA,TRBD1,TRBV4-1,TRBJ1-4
TGTGCCAGCAGTGGGAGTCCGGCCTCCTATGAGCAGTACTTC,CASSGSPASYEQYF,NA,NA,TRBV2,TRBJ2-7
TGTGCCAGTAGTATCGGCAGGGCCTACGAACAGACGTACTTC,CASSIGRAYEQTYF,NA,NA,TRBV19,TRBJ2-7
TGTGCCAGCAGTTACTCCCGGGGGACCTCCTACAATGAGCAGTTCTTC,CASSYSRGTSYNEQFF,NA,NA,TRBV6-5,TRBJ2-1
TGTGCCAGCAGCCCAGATCGGGATCAGCCCCAGCATTTT,CASSPDRDQPQHF,few,NA,TRBV7-2,TRBJ1-5
TGTGCCAGCTCACCAGGACTTAGCGGGAGGACCTCCTACGAGCAGTACTTC,CASSPGLSGRTSYEQYF,NA,TRBD2,TRBV18,TRBJ2-7
TGTGCCAGCTCATCCGGACAGCCGGGAAACACCGGGGAGCTGTTTTTT,CASSSGQPGNTGELFF,once,NA,TRBV18,TRBJ2-2
TGTGCCAGCAGTCTAACCCGACAGGGCGCGGGGTTTTTT,CASSLTRQGAGFF,once,TRBD1,TRBV2,TRBJ2-2
TGTGCCAGCAGCCCACAGGAGACCCAGTACTTC,CASSPQETQYF,NA,NA,TRBV7-2,TRBJ2-5
TGTGCCAGCAGGACTAGTTTTTGGACAGATACGCAGTATTTT,CASRTSFWTDTQYF,NA,NA,TRBV6-6,TRBJ2-3
TGTGCCAGCAGTCCAAATGGAGACGAGCAGTACTTC,CASSPNGDEQYF,NA,NA,TRBV27,TRBJ2-7
TGCGCCAGCAGCGGAAAGACAGGGGGCAGTGAGCAGTTCTTC,CASSGKTGGSEQFF,few,TRBD1,TRBV5-1,TRBJ2-1
TGTGCCAGCATTGGGGAGATCAGCTCCTACAATGAGCAGTTCTTC,CASIGEISSYNEQFF,few,NA,TRBV2,TRBJ2-1
TGTGCCAGCAGCCGGGACAGGGAGAGCACCGGGGAGCTGTTTTTT,CASSRDRESTGELFF,once,TRBD1,TRBV7-3,TRBJ2-2
TGTGCCAGCAGGCTGGGACACCTGAACACTGAAGCTTTCTTT,CASRLGHLNTEAFF,NA,NA,TRBV28,TRBJ1-1
TGTGCCAGTAGCCCTATTGGACAGGGATCCTACGAGCAGTACTTC,CASSPIGQGSYEQYF,NA,TRBD1,TRBV28,TRBJ2-7
TGTGCCAGCAGCGGACTAGCGGGAGGACTACGCACAGATACGCAGTATTTT,CASSGLAGGLRTDTQYF,NA,TRBD2,TRBV5-4,TRBJ2-3
TGTGCCAGCAGTGAACCAGCGGTCACCTACGAGCAGTACTTC,CASSEPAVTYEQYF,medium-sized,NA,TRBV6-1,TRBJ2-7
TGTGCCAGCAGCTTGGGGGGTGGGGGGGGCTACACCTTC,CASSLGGGGGYTF,NA,NA,TRBV7-9,TRBJ1-2
TGTGCCAGCAGTGGGGACAGGGGCTATGGCTACACCTTC,CASSGDRGYGYTF,few,TRBD1,TRBV2,TRBJ1-2
TGTGCCAGCAGCCATTCTAGCGGGAATTACAATGAGCAGTTCTTC,CASSHSSGNYNEQFF,NA,TRBD2,TRBV7-9,TRBJ2-1
TGCGCCAGCAGGAGCGGCGGGTCGGACACCGGGGAGCTGTTTTTT,CASRSGGSDTGELFF,NA,NA,TRBV10-1,TRBJ2-2
TGTGCCAGCAGCGAAGGGGGCGCGCATCAGCCCCAGCATTTT,CASSEGGAHQPQHF,NA,TRBD1,TRBV11-2,TRBJ1-5
TGTGCCACCAGCGCCCACGTTTGGGAACAGGTGGAAGCTTTCTTT,CATSAHVWEQVEAFF,NA,NA,TRBV15,TRBJ1-1
TGTGCCAGCAGCTTTACAGACGGGCGGGCCGGCACTGAAGCTTTCTTT,CASSFTDGRAGTEAFF,NA,NA,TRBV11-2,TRBJ1-1
TGTGCCAGCAGTCCGGGACACCAAAGGGGAAACACTGAAGCTTTCTTT,CASSPGHQRGNTEAFF,NA,NA,TRBV28,TRBJ1-1
TGTACCAGCAATAGGAGGGACAGGGGTTCTCTCGAGGAGCAGTACTTC,CTSNRRDRGSLEEQYF,once,TRBD1,TRBV2,TRBJ2-7
TGTGCCAGCAGTCAGCGAAACTCCTACGAGCAGTACTTC,CASSQRNSYEQYF,NA,NA,TRBV7-2,TRBJ2-7
TGTGCCAGCAGTTTGGGGAGGACTAGCGGGAGACTTGAGCAGTTCTTC,CASSLGRTSGRLEQFF,NA,TRBD2,TRBV27,TRBJ2-1
TGTGCCAGCAGTTTTACGACTAGCGGGAGCTCCTACAATGAGCAGTTCTTC,CASSFTTSGSSYNEQFF,NA,TRBD2,TRBV27,TRBJ2-1
TGTGCCAGCAGCGTAAGGACAGGGAACAATGAGCAGTTCTTC,CASSVRTGNNEQFF,once,TRBD1,TRBV5-4,TRBJ2-1
TGTGCCAGTTCAACTCAGGACAGACTTTACAATGAGCAGTTCTTC,CASSTQDRLYNEQFF,once,NA,TRBV27,TRBJ2-1
TGTGCCAGCAGTTACTCGAACAGGGTAAATCAGCCCCAGCATTTT,CASSYSNRVNQPQHF,NA,NA,TRBV6-5,TRBJ1-5
TGTGCCAGCAGCCCAATGGCAGGGGGCGCGAATGGCTACACCTTC,CASSPMAGGANGYTF,NA,TRBD1,TRBV27,TRBJ1-2
TGCGCCAGCAGCTTCGCTTCTCGGGGGGGGGCCTATGGCTACACCTTC,CASSFASRGGAYGYTF,NA,NA,TRBV5-1,TRBJ1-2